The 11 T cell receptor beta chains reported below all come from one sample, sequenced in a study of T-cell memory formation after mild COVID-19. One entry per CDR3 protein results from TCRdb running MiXCR on the 5' RACE reads. The repertoire consists of about 390,000 distinct CDR3 sequences, with over 20% occurring once and the leading ten covering approximately 12%. The sequenced sample was PBMCs or a T cell subset sorted from them (not recorded which). Receptors were obtained from an adult woman who had mild COVID-19 (a few samples of this study predate the infection). Cell type and time point are not known.

The chain is built from TRBV24-1 and TRBJ2-1; no firm D call. The CDR3 spans 12 residues. Deletions cut 4 bases from V and 7 bases from J, with 7 bases between. Germline lookup yields CDR1 KGHDR and CDR2 SFDVKD. CDR3 sequence: CATSEASNEQFF. As DNA, the CDR3 is TGTGCCACCAGTGAAGCCAGTAATGAGCAGTTCTTC.

A few counts support this clonotype. V gene TRBV10-3 combines with J gene TRBJ2-7; D may be TRBD1 (6 bases). Trimming removed 6 bases from V and 6 bases from J, with 9 bases in between. This CDR3 spans 11 amino acids. Germline loops: CDR1 ENHRY, CDR2 SYGVKD. The CDR3 DNA follows: TGTGCCATCAGACAGGGAACCGAGCAGTACTTC. Encoded protein: CAIRQGTEQYF.

The V and J genes are TRBV4-1 and TRBJ1-1; no definite D call. CDR1 is MGHRA, CDR2 YSYEKL, per germline. Trimming shortened V by 4 bases and J by 1 base, and 13 bases separated the two germline ends. The CDR3 covers 15 residues. CDR3 residues: CASSLGVHSNTEAFF. In DNA, the CDR3 is TGCGCCAGCAGCCTCGGGGTACATTCGAACACTGAAGCTTTCTTT.

This clonotype came up a few times. This rearrangement joins TRBV29-1 to TRBJ2-1, with 14 bases identical to TRBD2. Germline V gene sequence: CDR1 SQVTM, CDR2 ANQGSEA. There are 13 residues in the CDR3. The trim removed 6 bases at V and 6 bases at J, leaving 1 base unmatched. CDR3 nucleotides: TGCAGCGTCGGACTAGCGGGGGGCAATGAGCAGTTCTTC. As protein: CSVGLAGGNEQFF.

This clonotype has ten or more counts. This chain uses TRBV6-2 or TRBV6-3 with TRBJ2-1; TRBD2 agrees at 13 bases. The CDR3 covers 15 residues. The V and J ends lost 5 bases and 6 bases, in that order; junction bases with no gene match: 4. Germline assignment: CDR1 MNHEY and CDR2 SVGEGT. CDR3 DNA sequence: TGTGCCAGCAGTGCGACTAGCGGGGGGCGCAATGAGCAGTTCTTC. Amino acids: CASSATSGGRNEQFF.

This clonotype was observed a handful of times. This chain links TRBV9 with TRBJ2-7; 16 bases map to TRBD2. With V trimmed by 10 bases and J by 3 bases, 10 bases remained unmatched. The CDR3 is 16 amino acids. Per the germline V gene, CDR1 is SGDLS and CDR2 is YYNGEE. In DNA form, the CDR3 reads TGTGCCTCAAGGGGACTAGCGGGAGGGTCTTACTACGAGCAGTACTTC. Protein: CASRGLAGGSYYEQYF.

This clonotype showed up just a few times. V is TRBV7-9 and J is TRBJ2-7; D is perhaps TRBD1 or TRBD2 (5 bases each). Trimming removed 9 bases at V and 2 bases at J, with 14 bases between. The CDR3 is 13 amino acids. The germline gives CDR1 SEHNR, CDR2 FQNEAQ (reference sequence). CDR3 DNA: TGTGCCAGTTGCCGGGGCCCGACCTACGAGCAGTACTTC. Translation: CASCRGPTYEQYF.

The V and J genes are TRBV7-9 and TRBJ2-1, with 8 positions matching TRBD1. V dropped 6 bases and J dropped 6; count of bases not matched to a gene: 4. The CDR3 loop spans 13 amino acids. The germline V gene has CDR1 SEHNR and CDR2 FQNEAQ (reference sequence). CDR3 DNA sequence: TGTGCCAGCAGAGCTACAGGGGGCAATGAGCAGTTCTTC. Amino acids: CASRATGGNEQFF.

The sample holds many counts of this clonotype. The chain couples TRBV7-3 to TRBJ2-5; 7 bases map to TRBD2. After removal of 6 bases from V and 7 bases from J, the junction contained 8 bases not matched to a gene. The germline gives CDR1 SGHTA, CDR2 FQGTGA. This CDR3 region has 13 residues. Here the CDR3 DNA reads TGTGCCAGCAGTTCCAGCGGGGCAACGACCCAGTACTTC. Amino acids: CASSSSGATTQYF.

The V and J genes are TRBV5-8 and TRBJ2-7; D is possibly TRBD1 (5 bases). In germline, CDR1 is SGHTS, CDR2 YDEGEE. This CDR3 has 14 amino acids. The V and J ends lost 2 bases and 2 bases respectively, with 11 bases between them. CDR3 DNA sequence: TGTGCCAGCAGCTTTGCAGGGCAACCCTACGAGCAGTACTTC. Translated, it gives CASSFAGQPYEQYF.

The V and J genes are TRBV18 and TRBJ2-5; D gene ambiguous. Per the germline V gene, CDR1 is KGHSH and CDR2 is LQKENI. Trimming cost V 3 bases and J 2 bases, with 4 bases left between them. This CDR3 is 12 amino acids long. As DNA, the CDR3 is TGTGCCAGCTCACCCATACAAGAGACCCAGTACTTC. Translation: CASSPIQETQYF.